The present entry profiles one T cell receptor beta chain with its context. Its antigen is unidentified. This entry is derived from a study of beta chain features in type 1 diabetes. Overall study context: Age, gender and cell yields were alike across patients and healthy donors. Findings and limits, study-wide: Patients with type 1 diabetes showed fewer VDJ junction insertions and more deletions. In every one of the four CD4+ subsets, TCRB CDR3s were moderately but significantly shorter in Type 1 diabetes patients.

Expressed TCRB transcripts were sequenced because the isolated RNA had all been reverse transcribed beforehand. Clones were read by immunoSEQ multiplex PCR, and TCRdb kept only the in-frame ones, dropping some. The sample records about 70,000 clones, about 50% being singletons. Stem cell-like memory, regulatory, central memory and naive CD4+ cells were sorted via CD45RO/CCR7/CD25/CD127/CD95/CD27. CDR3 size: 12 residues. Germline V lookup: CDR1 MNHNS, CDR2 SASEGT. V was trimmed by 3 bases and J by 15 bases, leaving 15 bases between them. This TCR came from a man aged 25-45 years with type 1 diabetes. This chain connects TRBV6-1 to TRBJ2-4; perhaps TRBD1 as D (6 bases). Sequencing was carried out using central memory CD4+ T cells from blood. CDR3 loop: CASSEPPGHRYF. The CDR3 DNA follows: TGTGCCAGCAGTGAGCCCCCGGGACATCGGTACTTC.